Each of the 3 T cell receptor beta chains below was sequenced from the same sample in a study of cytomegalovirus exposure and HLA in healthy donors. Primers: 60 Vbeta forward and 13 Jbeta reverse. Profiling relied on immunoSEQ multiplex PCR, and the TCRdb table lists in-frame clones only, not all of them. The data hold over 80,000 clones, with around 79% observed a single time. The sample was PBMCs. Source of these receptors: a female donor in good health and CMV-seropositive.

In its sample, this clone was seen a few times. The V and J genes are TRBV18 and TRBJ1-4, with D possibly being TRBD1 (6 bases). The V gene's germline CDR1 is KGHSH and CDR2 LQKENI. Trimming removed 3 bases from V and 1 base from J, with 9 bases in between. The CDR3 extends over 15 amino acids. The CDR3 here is CASSPSQGTNEKLFF. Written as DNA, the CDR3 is TGTGCCAGCTCACCCTCACAGGGAACTAATGAAAAACTGTTTTTT.

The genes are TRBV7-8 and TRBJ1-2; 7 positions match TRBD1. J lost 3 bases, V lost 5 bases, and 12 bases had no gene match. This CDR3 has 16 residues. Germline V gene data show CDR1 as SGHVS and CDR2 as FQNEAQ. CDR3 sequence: CASSLGTVENHYGYTF. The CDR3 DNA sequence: TGTGCCAGCAGCCTGGGGACAGTGGAAAACCACTATGGCTACACCTTC.

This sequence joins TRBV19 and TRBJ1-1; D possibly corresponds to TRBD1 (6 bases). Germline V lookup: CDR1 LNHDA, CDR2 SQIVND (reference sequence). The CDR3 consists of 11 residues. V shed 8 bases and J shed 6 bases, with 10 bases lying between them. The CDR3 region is CASQNRAEAFF. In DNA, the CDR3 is TGTGCCAGTCAAAACAGGGCTGAAGCTTTCTTT. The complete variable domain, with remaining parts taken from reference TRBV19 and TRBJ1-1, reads DGGITQSPKYLFRKEGQNVTLSCEQNLNHDAMYWYRQDPGQGLRLIYYSQIVNDFQKGDIAEGYSVSREKKESFPLTVTSAQKNPTAFYLCASQNRAEAFFGQGTRLTVV.